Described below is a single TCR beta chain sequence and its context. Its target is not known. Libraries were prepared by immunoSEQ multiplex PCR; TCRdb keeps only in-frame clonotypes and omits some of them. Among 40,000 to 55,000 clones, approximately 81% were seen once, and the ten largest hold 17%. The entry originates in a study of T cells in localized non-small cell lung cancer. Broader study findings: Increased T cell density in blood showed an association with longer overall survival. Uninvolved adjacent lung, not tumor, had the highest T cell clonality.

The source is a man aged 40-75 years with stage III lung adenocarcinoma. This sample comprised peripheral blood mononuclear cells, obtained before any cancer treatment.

The CDR3 DNA reads TGTGCCAGCAGCCCGGTTGGAGGGACAGGCGGTTCCTACGAGCAGTACTTC. This codes for CASSPVGGTGGSYEQYF. The chain combines TRBV11-2 with TRBJ2-5, with 8 bases fitting TRBD1. The J call is uncertain, as TRBJ2-7 better fits the DNA end. CDR3 length equals 17 residues. Germline CDR1 reads SGHAT; CDR2 reads FQNNGV.